The entry that follows covers one T cell receptor (beta chain) sequence. Its antigen is undetermined. The sample carries other DNA sequences with the same CDR3. Profiling relied on immunoSEQ multiplex PCR, and the TCRdb table lists in-frame clones only, not all of them. Of 2 million to 2.5 million clones in the sample, roughly 95% were seen once. The data stem from a study of shared clonotypes between healthy human individuals. About the study: Each donor's CD8 memory used one plate, CD8 naive two, each CD4 subset three. Overall study results and limits: Among donors, the sharing of clonotypes was expected to be influenced by sequencing depth.

The CDR3 length is 10 residues. Trimming pared 0 bases from V and 5 bases from J, leaving 1 base between. CDR1 is SQVTM, CDR2 ANQGSEA, per germline. The sequenced sample was naive CD4+ T cells sorted from blood. Sample subset: CD45RA+ positively selected. This clonotype was sampled from a man younger than 30 in good health. This chain links TRBV29-1 with TRBJ1-1, with D unresolved. CDR3 bases: TGCAGCGTTGAAGAAACTGAAGCTTTCTTT. Protein: CSVEETEAFF.